This T cell receptor beta chain was sequenced for a study of cytomegalovirus exposure and HLA in healthy donors. The study, taken as a whole, reports: At a 0.05 false discovery rate, a later analysis found around 17,000 TCR beta sequences to be associated with HLA alleles.

V was cut by 0 bases and J by 7 bases, with 13 bases left in between. The CDR3 has 15 amino acids. Germline V gives CDR1 MNHNS, CDR2 SASEGT. Vbeta (60) and Jbeta (13) primers were used in the PCR. Here immunoSEQ multiplex PCR was the method, and the copy in TCRdb shows in-frame clones only, minus some. The table lists approximately 70,000 clones, roughly four fifths of them singletons. With respect to this clone: The antigen is undetermined.

This receptor was obtained from a man aged 45 to 65 in good health and CMV-seronegative. Source material: PBMCs. This chain joins TRBV6-1 and TRBJ1-5, with D possibly TRBD1 on 5 matching bases. CDR3 coding DNA: TGTGCCAGCAGTGAAGCAGGGGCGCTAAGGCAGCCCCAGCATTTT. This gives the protein CASSEAGALRQPQHF.